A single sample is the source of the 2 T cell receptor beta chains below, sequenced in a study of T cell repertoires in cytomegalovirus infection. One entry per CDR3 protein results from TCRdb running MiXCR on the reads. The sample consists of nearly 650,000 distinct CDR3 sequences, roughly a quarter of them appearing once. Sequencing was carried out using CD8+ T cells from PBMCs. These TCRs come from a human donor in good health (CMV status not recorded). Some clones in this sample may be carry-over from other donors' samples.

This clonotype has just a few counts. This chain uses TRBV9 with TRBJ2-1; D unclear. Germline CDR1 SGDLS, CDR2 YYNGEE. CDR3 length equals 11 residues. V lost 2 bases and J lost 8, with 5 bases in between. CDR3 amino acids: CASSVNDEQFF. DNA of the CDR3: TGTGCCAGCAGCGTTAACGATGAGCAGTTCTTC.

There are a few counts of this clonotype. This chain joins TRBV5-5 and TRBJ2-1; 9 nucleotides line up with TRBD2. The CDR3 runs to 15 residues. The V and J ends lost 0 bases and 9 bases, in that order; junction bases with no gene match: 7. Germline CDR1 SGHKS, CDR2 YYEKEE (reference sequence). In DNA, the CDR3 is TGTGCCAGCAGCTTGGCGGCGGGGGGGCCGGGTGAGCAGTTCTTC. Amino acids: CASSLAAGGPGEQFF. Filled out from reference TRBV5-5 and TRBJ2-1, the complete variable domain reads DAGVTQSPTHLIKTRGQQVTLRCSPISGHKSVSWYQQVLGQGPQFIFQYYEKEERGRGNFPDRFSARQFPNYSSELNVNALLLGDSALYLCASSLAAGGPGEQFFGPGTRLTVL.